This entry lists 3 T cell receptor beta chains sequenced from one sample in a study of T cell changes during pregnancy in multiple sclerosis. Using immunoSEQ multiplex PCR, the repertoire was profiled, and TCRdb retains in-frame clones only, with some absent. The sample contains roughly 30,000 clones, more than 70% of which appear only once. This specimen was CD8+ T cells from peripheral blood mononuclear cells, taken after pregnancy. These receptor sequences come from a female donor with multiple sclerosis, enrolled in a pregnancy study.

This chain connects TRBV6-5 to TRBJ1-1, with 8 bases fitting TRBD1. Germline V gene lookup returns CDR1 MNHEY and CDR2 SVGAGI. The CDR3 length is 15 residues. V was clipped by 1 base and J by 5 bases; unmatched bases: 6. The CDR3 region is CASSYYGQGGTEAFF. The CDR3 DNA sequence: TGTGCCAGCAGTTACTACGGACAGGGAGGGACTGAAGCTTTCTTT.

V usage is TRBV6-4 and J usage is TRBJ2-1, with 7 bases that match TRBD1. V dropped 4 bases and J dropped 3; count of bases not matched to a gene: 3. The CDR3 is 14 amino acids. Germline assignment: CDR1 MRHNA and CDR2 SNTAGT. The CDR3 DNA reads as TGTGCCAGCAGTGCCGGGACAGACTACAATGAGCAGTTCTTC. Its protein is CASSAGTDYNEQFF.

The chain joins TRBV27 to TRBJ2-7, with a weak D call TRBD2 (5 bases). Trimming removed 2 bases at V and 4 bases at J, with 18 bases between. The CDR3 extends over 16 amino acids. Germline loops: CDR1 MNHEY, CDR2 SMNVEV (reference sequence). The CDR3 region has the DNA TGTGCCAGCAGTTTAAATGAGGGCAGAACATCTTACGAGCAGTACTTC. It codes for CASSLNEGRTSYEQYF.